A single sample gave rise to the 19 T cell receptor beta chains below, sequenced in a study of T cells in Graves' hyperthyroidism and ophthalmopathy. RNA transcripts gave rise to amplified TCR beta CDR3 regions. When the TCR CDR3 underwent first-round RT-PCR, the HTBI primer set was used. TCRdb re-analysed the multiplex PCR reads in MiXCR, keeping a single row per CDR3 protein. The table includes around 350,000 distinct CDR3 sequences, about 15% detected once. Sequences were obtained from blood. These receptors all come from a woman younger than 45 with Graves' ophthalmopathy.

In its sample, this clonotype was seen many times. This rearrangement joins TRBV6-2 or TRBV6-3 to TRBJ2-3, with a possible D match to TRBD1 (7 bases). Germline V gene data show CDR1 as MNHEY and CDR2 as SVGEGT. The CDR3 has 16 amino acids. V lost 4 bases, J lost 5 bases, and 19 bases lay in between. The CDR3 DNA is TGTGCCAGCAGTTCGGACCTTGGAGGGGGCATAGATACGCAGTATTTT. As protein: CASSSDLGGGIDTQYF.

This rearrangement joins TRBV20-1 to TRBJ1-2; 8 bases agree with TRBD1. The germline V gene has CDR1 DFQATT and CDR2 SNEGSKA (reference sequence). The CDR3 runs 13 residues. V gave up 6 bases and J gave up 0 bases; unmatched junction bases: 3. The CDR3 nucleotides are TGCAGTGCCTGGACAGGGACTAACTATGGCTACACCTTC. Protein sequence: CSAWTGTNYGYTF.

This clonotype has ten or more counts. The rearrangement links TRBV12-3 or TRBV12-4 to TRBJ1-6; unclear D gene. V was cut by 6 bases and J by 7 bases, with 10 bases left in between. The CDR3 is made up of 13 amino acids. The CDR3 bases are TGTGCCAGCAGCCACGGGAGAAATTCACCCCTCCACTTT. Encoded protein: CASSHGRNSPLHF.

This clonotype has a count of ten or more. The chain employs TRBV6-2 or TRBV6-3 and TRBJ1-2; a weak D match, TRBD1 (5 bases). The length of the CDR3 is 14 residues. Per germline, CDR1 MNHEY and CDR2 SVGEGT. The V gene lost 6 bases and the J gene lost 5 bases, with 16 bases spanning the gap. CDR3 nucleotides: TGTGCCAGCAGGGACCTAGACAGACCGTATGGCTACACCTTC. Translating it yields CASRDLDRPYGYTF.

The sample holds a few counts of this clonotype. The CDR3 DNA follows: TGTGCCAGCAGTTACCGAACAGGCGCCCAAAACATTCAGTACTTC. It translates to CASSYRTGAQNIQYF. The chain recombines TRBV6-6 with TRBJ2-4; D is perhaps TRBD1 (5 bases). CDR1 is MNHNY and CDR2 is SVGAGI in the germline V gene (reference sequence). This CDR3 has 15 residues. Trimming took 2 bases from V and 5 from J, leaving 13 bases between them.

This clonotype came up a few times. This chain joins TRBV20-1 and TRBJ1-2; 8 bases align to TRBD1. The CDR3 has 13 amino acids. Germline values: CDR1 DFQATT, CDR2 SNEGSKA (reference sequence). V lost 5 bases, J lost 8 bases, and 10 bases stayed unmatched. The chain's CDR3 is CSAQQQGARGYTF. CDR3 coding DNA: TGCAGTGCTCAACAGCAGGGGGCGCGAGGCTACACCTTC.

This chain connects TRBV6-2 or TRBV6-3 to TRBJ2-7, with D perhaps matching TRBD1 or TRBD2 (5 bases each). V lost 5 bases and J lost 1, with 18 bases in between. This CDR3 comprises 16 residues. CDR1 is MNHEY and CDR2 is SVGEGT in the germline V gene. This CDR3 reads CASSVSGTPPSYEQYF. CDR3 sequence (DNA): TGTGCCAGCAGTGTGTCGGGGACCCCCCCTTCCTACGAGCAGTACTTC.

The table lists this clonotype with many counts. The chain is built from TRBV27 and TRBJ2-7, with 9 bases matching TRBD1. The junction had 4 bases not matched to a gene; V was cut back by 7 bases and J by 3 bases. Germline V gene data show CDR1 as MNHEY and CDR2 as SMNVEV (reference sequence). The CDR3 spans 13 residues. CDR3 sequence (DNA): TGTGCCAGCAACAGGGGACAGGGCTACGAGCAGTACTTC. This sequence encodes CASNRGQGYEQYF.

This clonotype showed up many times. This chain uses TRBV9 with TRBJ1-1, with D hard to call. The V end was cut by 3 bases, the J end by 6 bases, with 9 bases between. The germline V gene has CDR1 SGDLS and CDR2 YYNGEE. CDR3 length equals 12 residues. CDR3 loop: CASSGTKAEAFF. In DNA form, the CDR3 reads TGTGCCAGCAGCGGAACCAAGGCTGAAGCTTTCTTT. Using reference TRBV9 and TRBJ1-1 for the parts outside the CDR3, the full variable domain is DSGVTQTPKHLITATGQRVTLRCSPRSGDLSVYWYQQSLDQGLQFLIQYYNGEERAKGNILERFSAQQFPDLHSELNLSSLELGDSALYFCASSGTKAEAFFGQGTRLTVV.

The V call is TRBV3-1, the J call TRBJ1-2; 9 bases are a match to TRBD1. The CDR3 is 13 residues long. J lost 12 bases, V lost 4 bases, and 9 bases had no gene match. The germline V gene encodes CDR1 LGHDT and CDR2 YNNKEL (reference sequence). The DNA of the CDR3 is TGTGCCAGCAGCCGAGCCCAAGGACAGGGGCACACCTTC. This translates into CASSRAQGQGHTF.

J is TRBJ2-3 and V is TRBV30; tentative D call: TRBD1 (5 bases). This CDR3 contains 13 residues. Germline lookup yields CDR1 GTSNPN and CDR2 SVGIG (reference sequence). The V end lost 0 bases, the J end lost 4 bases, and 8 bases lay between the germline ends. DNA of the CDR3: TGTGCCTGGAGTGTCCAGGGCGCAGATACGCAGTATTTT. The encoded protein is CAWSVQGADTQYF.

This clonotype was seen many times. The V call is TRBV30, the J call TRBJ1-5; a possible D gene is TRBD1 (5 bases). This CDR3 contains 13 residues. The V end lost 2 bases, the J end lost 5 bases, and 10 bases lay between the germline ends. In germline, CDR1 is GTSNPN, CDR2 SVGIG (reference sequence). Written as DNA, the CDR3 is TGTGCCTGGAGTTCAGACAGTTATCAGCCCCAGCATTTT. It is translated as CAWSSDSYQPQHF.

The gene calls are TRBV30 and TRBJ2-3, with 10 bases matching TRBD2. The CDR3 runs to 15 residues. The germline V gene encodes CDR1 GTSNPN and CDR2 SVGIG (reference sequence). With 4 bases clipped from V and 1 base from J, the junction kept 5 bases outside the gene matches. This CDR3 is CAWNIAGGRTDTQYF. The DNA of the CDR3 is TGTGCCTGGAACATAGCGGGGGGCCGCACAGATACGCAGTATTTT.

The chain joins TRBV7-2 to TRBJ1-5, with unresolved D. The V gene's germline CDR1 is SGHTA and CDR2 FQGNSA. Trimming left V 3 bases short and J 7 bases short, with 13 bases between. This CDR3 is built from 14 residues. For the CDR3, the DNA is TGTGCCAGCAGCTTTTTTCCAGGCGGACAGCCCCAGCATTTT. This sequence encodes CASSFFPGGQPQHF.

This clonotype was seen ten or more times. The chain joins TRBV27 to TRBJ2-3, with TRBD2 as a possible D gene (5 bases). The ends were cut back, 7 bases at V and 2 bases at J, with 16 bases in the middle. This CDR3 has 15 residues. The germline V gene encodes CDR1 MNHEY and CDR2 SMNVEV (reference sequence). CDR3 in amino acids: CASTPSGYLTDTQYF. CDR3 nucleotide sequence: TGTGCCAGCACCCCCAGCGGTTACCTCACAGATACGCAGTATTTT.

This clonotype came up many times. This rearrangement joins TRBV20-1 to TRBJ2-7, with D tentatively TRBD1 (5 bases). The CDR3 is 16 amino acids. Germline loops: CDR1 DFQATT, CDR2 SNEGSKA (reference sequence). The ends were cut back, 2 bases at V and 0 bases at J, with 17 bases in the middle. The DNA for the CDR3 is TGCAGTGCTAGAAAGAGGAGACAGACAATCTCCTACGAGCAGTACTTC. Its translation: CSARKRRQTISYEQYF.

This clonotype was seen at least ten times. As DNA, the CDR3 is TGCAGTGCTAGTAGCCCCTTAGGGGGAGGTGGCAATCAGCCCCAGCATTTT. Translation gives CSASSPLGGGGNQPQHF. The J gene is TRBJ1-5, the V gene TRBV20-1, with D possibly matching TRBD1 (6 bases). This CDR3 spans 17 amino acids. V was clipped by 3 bases and J by 2 bases, with 20 bases between them. Germline lookup yields CDR1 DFQATT and CDR2 SNEGSKA (reference sequence).

This clonotype was counted between two and nine times. The chain uses TRBV20-1 and TRBJ2-5; 8 nucleotides match TRBD2. J lost 5 bases, V lost 4 bases, and 9 bases had no gene match. The CDR3 has 14 amino acids. The germline V gene encodes CDR1 DFQATT and CDR2 SNEGSKA (reference sequence). CDR3 sequence (DNA): TGCAGTGCTATCCCGGTCGGGGGGGGCGAGACCCAGTACTTC. Translation gives CSAIPVGGGETQYF.

This clonotype showed up many times. The chain links TRBV20-1 to TRBJ2-2; D call uncertain. V lost 5 bases to trimming and J lost 4 bases, with 11 bases between them. The CDR3 sequence is 13 residues long. Germline V gene lookup returns CDR1 DFQATT and CDR2 SNEGSKA (reference sequence). The CDR3 spells CSAWTGSTGELFF. In DNA, the CDR3 is TGCAGTGCTTGGACGGGCTCCACCGGGGAGCTGTTTTTT.